This TCR beta chain was identified during a study of T cell responses to AZD1222 COVID-19 vaccine. Looking at the study overall: Second doses that came at about 4 or about 12 weeks were put together.

Study-wide findings and caveats: There were vaccine-associated CD4 TCRs across spike, dominant at 160-218 and 743-854. Donors, mostly white British, included more females; clonal diversity was possibly underestimated. The study sampled repertoires only after the peak T cell response.

Here immunoSEQ multiplex PCR was the method, and the copy in TCRdb shows in-frame clones only, minus some. The table records about 120,000 clones, around nine tenths of them present only once. This clone is medium-sized. Its matching antigen is unknown. V lost 4 bases to trimming and J lost 1 base, with 9 bases between them. Germline V gene sequence: CDR1 SGHRS, CDR2 YFSETQ. The CDR3 runs to 15 residues. Sequenced material: peripheral blood, taken on day 0 of AZD1222 vaccination. This clonotype was obtained from an adult in good health. The chain links TRBV5-1 to TRBJ2-6; possibly TRBD2 for D (5 bases). The CDR3 sequence is CASSEWESGANVLTF. In DNA, the CDR3 is TGCGCCAGCAGCGAGTGGGAGTCTGGGGCCAACGTCCTGACTTTC.